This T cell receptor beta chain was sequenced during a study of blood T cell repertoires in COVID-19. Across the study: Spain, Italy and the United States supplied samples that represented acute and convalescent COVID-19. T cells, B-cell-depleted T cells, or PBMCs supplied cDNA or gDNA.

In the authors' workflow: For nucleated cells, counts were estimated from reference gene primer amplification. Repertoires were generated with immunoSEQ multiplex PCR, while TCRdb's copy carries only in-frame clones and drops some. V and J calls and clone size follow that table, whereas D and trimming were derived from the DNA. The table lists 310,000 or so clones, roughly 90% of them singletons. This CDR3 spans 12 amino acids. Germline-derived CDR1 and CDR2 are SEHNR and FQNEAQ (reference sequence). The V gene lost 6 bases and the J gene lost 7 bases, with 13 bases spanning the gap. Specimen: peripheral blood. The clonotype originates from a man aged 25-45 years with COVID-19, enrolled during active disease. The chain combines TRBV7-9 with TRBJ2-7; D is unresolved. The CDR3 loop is CASSPTVREQYF. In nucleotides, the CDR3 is TGTGCCAGCAGTCCTACCGTGAGGGAGCAGTACTTC.